This T cell receptor (beta chain) stems from a study of T cells in localized non-small cell lung cancer. Libraries were prepared by immunoSEQ multiplex PCR; TCRdb keeps only in-frame clonotypes and omits some of them. The sample records about 3,700 clones, about 35% being singletons. Sequences were derived from normal lung tissue next to the tumor, sampled before any cancer treatment. The receptor comes from a woman aged 40-75 years with stage I lung adenocarcinoma.

CDR3: CASSSRGSTNEKLFF. The DNA of the CDR3 is TGTGCCAGCAGTTCCCGGGGATCAACTAATGAAAAACTGTTTTTT. V gene TRBV6-8 combines with J gene TRBJ1-4; D not resolved. CDR1 MNHGY and CDR2 SAAAGT come from the germline V gene. V was trimmed by 4 bases and J by 0 bases, leaving 9 bases between them. The CDR3 length is 15 residues.